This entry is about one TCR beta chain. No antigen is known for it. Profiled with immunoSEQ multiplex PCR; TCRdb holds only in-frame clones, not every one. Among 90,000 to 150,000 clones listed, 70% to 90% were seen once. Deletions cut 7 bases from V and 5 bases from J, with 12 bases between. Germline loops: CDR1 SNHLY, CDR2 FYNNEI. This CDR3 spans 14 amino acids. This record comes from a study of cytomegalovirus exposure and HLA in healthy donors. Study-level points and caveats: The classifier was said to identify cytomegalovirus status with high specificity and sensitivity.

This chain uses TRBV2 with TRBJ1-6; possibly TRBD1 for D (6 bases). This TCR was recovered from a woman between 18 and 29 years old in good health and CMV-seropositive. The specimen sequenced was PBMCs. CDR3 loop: CASTRTVDNSPLHF. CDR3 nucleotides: TGTGCCAGCACTCGGACAGTGGATAATTCACCCCTCCACTTT.